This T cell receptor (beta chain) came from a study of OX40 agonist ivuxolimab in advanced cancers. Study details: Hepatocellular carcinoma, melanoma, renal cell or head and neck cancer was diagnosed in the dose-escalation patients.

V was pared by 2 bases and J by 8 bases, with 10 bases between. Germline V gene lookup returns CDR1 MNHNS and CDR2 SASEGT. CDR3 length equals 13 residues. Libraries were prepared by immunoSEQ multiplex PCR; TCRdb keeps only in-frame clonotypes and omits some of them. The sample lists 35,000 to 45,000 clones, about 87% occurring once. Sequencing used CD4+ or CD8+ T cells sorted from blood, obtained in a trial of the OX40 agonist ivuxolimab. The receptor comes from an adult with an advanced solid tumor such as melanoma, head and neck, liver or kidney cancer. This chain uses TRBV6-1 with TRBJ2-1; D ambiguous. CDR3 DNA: TGTGCCAGCAGTGAACAGTACAGTCATGAGCAGTTCTTC. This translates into CASSEQYSHEQFF.